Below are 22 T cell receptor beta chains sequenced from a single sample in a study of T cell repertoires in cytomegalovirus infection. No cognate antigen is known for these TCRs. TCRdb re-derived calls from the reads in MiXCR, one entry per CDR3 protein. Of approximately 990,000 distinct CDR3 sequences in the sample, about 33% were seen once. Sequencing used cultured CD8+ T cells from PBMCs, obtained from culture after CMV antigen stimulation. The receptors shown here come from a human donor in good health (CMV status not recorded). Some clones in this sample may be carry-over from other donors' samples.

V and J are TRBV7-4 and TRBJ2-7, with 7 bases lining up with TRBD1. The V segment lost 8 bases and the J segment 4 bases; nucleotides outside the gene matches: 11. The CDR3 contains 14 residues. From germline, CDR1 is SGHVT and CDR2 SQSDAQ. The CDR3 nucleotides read TGTGCCAGCGGCTCAGACAGGGAAAAATACGAGCAGTACGTC. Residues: CASGSDREKYEQYV.

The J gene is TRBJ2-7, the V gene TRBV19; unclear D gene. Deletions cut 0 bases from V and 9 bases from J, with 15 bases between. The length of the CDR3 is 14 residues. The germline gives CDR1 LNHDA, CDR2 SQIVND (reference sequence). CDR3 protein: CASSIDSSPWAQYF. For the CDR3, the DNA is TGTGCCAGTAGTATAGATTCCTCCCCCTGGGCGCAGTACTTC.

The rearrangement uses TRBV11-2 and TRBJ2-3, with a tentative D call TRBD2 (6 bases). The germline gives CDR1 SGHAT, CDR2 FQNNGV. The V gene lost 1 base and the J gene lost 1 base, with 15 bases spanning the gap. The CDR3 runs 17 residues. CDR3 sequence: CASSLGLWRGGTDTQYF. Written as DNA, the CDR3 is TGTGCCAGCAGCTTAGGGCTTTGGCGGGGAGGCACAGATACGCAGTATTTT. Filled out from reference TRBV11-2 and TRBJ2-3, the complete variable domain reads EAGVAQSPRYKIIEKRQSVAFWCNPISGHATLYWYQQILGQGPKLLIQFQNNGVVDDSQLPKDRFSAERLKGVDSTLKIQPAKLEDSAVYLCASSLGLWRGGTDTQYFGPGTRLTVL.

The CDR3, as DNA: TGTGCCAGCAGGCTCCGGGACAGGGGGCCCCAAGAGACCCAGTACTTC. It specifies CASRLRDRGPQETQYF. The chain has TRBV6-6 and TRBJ2-5, with 12 bases fitting TRBD1. This CDR3 contains 16 residues. Losses at the gene ends were 6 bases for V and 1 base for J; bases not matched to a gene: 6. Germline V gene data show CDR1 as MNHNY and CDR2 as SVGAGI (reference sequence).

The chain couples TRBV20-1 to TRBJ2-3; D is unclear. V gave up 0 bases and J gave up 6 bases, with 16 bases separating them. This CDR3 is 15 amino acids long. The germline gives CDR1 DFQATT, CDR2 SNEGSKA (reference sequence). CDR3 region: CSARDRKAIGDTQYF. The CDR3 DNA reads TGCAGTGCTAGAGATCGGAAAGCCATAGGCGATACGCAGTATTTT.

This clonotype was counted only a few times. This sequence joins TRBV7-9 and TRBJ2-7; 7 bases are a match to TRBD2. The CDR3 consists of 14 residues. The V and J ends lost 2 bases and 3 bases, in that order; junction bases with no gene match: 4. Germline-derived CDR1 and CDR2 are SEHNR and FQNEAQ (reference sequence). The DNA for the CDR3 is TGTGCCAGCAGCTTAAGCGGGGAGCTCTACGAGCAGTACTTC. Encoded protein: CASSLSGELYEQYF.

The CDR3 region is CCQGEYYGYTF. DNA for the CDR3: TGTTGCCAGGGAGAATACTATGGCTACACCTTC. J is TRBJ1-2 and V is TRBV27, with D perhaps TRBD1 (5 bases). The CDR3 spans 11 residues. The germline V gene encodes CDR1 MNHEY and CDR2 SMNVEV (reference sequence).

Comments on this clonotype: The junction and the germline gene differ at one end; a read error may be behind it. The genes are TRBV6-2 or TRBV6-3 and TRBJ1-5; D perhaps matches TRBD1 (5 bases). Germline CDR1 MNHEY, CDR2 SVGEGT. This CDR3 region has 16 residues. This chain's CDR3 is CASTHGAEYSNQPQHF. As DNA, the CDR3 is TGTGCCAGCACCCACGGGGCAGAGTATAGCAACCAGCCCCAGCATTTT.

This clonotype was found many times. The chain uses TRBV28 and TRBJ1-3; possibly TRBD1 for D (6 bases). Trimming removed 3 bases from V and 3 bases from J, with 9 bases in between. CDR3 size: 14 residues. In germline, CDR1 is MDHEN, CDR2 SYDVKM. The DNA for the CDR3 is TGTGCCAGCAGTTTCAGGGGCCTTGGAAACACCATATATTTT. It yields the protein CASSFRGLGNTIYF.

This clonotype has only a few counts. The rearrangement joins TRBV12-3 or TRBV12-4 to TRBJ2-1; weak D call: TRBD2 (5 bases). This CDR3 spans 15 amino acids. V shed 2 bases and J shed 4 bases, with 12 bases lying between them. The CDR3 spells CASSLRGSGYNEQFF. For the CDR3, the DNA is TGTGCCAGCAGTTTAAGAGGGTCCGGGTACAATGAGCAGTTCTTC.

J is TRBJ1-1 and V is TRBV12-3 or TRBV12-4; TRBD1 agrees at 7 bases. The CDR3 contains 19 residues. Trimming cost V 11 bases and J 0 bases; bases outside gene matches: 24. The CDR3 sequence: CAGKPSGQPMLYMNTEAFF. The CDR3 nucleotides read TGTGCCGGCAAACCCTCGGGACAGCCCATGTTGTACATGAACACTGAAGCTTTCTTT.

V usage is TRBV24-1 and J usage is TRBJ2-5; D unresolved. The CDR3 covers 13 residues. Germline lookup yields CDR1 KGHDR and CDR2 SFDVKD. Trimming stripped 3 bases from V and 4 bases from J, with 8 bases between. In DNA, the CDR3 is TGTGCCACCAGTGATCCTCCAGCAGAGACCCAGTACTTC. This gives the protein CATSDPPAETQYF.

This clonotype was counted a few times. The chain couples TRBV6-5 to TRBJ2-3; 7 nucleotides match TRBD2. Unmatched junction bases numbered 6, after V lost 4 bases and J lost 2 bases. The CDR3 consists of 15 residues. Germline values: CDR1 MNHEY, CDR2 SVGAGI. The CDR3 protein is CASSSEAGNTDTQYF. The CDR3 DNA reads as TGTGCCAGCAGTTCCGAAGCGGGGAACACAGATACGCAGTATTTT.

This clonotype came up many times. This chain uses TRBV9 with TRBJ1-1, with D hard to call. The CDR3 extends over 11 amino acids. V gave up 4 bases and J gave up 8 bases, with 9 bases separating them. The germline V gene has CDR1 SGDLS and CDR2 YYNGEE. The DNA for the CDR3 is TGTGCCAGCAGCCCCAGGCCCGAAGCTTTCTTT. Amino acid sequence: CASSPRPEAFF.

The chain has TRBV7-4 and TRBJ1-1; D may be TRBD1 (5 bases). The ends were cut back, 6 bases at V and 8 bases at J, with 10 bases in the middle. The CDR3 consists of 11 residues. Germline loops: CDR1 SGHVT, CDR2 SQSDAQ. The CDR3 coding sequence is TGTGCCAGCAGACCGGGACGGGAAGCTTTCTTT. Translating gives CASRPGREAFF.

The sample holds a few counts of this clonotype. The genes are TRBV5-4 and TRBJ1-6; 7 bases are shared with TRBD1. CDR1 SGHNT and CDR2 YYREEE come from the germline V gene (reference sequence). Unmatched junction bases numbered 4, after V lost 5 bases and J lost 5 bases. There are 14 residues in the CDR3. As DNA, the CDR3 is TGTGCCAGCAGGGGGACAGAAAATAATTCACCCCTCCACTTT. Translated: CASRGTENNSPLHF.

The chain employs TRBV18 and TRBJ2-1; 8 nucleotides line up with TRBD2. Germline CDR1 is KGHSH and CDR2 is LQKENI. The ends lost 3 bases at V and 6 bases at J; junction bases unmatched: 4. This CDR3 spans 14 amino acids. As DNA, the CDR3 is TGTGCCAGCTCACCGACCGGGGGGGCCAATGAGCAGTTCTTC. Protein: CASSPTGGANEQFF.

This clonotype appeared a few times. CDR3 coding DNA: TGCAGCGTGGGAAGACTAGCGGGGGGGATCTACAATGAGCAGTTCTTC. It translates to CSVGRLAGGIYNEQFF. The chain links TRBV29-1 to TRBJ2-1; TRBD2 matches at 14 bases. The germline V gene has CDR1 SQVTM and CDR2 ANQGSEA. This CDR3 comprises 16 residues. With V trimmed by 6 bases and J by 3 bases, 7 bases remained unmatched.

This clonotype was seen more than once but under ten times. CDR3 residues: CASSTPDRLNTEAFF. CDR3 sequence (DNA): TGTGCCAGTAGTACCCCGGACAGGCTGAACACTGAAGCTTTCTTT. This chain connects TRBV19 to TRBJ1-1; 7 bases align to TRBD1. The CDR3 loop spans 15 amino acids. J was trimmed by 0 bases and V by 4 bases; bases with no gene match: 5. Germline-derived CDR1 and CDR2 are LNHDA and SQIVND (reference sequence).

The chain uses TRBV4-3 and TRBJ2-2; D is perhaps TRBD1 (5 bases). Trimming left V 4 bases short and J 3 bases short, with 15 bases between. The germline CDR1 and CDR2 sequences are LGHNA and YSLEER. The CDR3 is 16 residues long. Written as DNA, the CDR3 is TGCGCCAGCAGCCCTTGGATGGGGCCCGACACCGGGGAGCTGTTTTTT. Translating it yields CASSPWMGPDTGELFF.

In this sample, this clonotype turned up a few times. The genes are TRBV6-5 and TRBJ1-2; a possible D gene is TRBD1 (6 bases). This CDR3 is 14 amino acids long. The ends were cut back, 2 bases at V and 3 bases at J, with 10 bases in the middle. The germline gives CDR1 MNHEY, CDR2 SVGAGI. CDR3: CASSYPGTHYGYTF. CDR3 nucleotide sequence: TGTGCCAGCAGTTACCCCGGGACACACTATGGCTACACCTTC.

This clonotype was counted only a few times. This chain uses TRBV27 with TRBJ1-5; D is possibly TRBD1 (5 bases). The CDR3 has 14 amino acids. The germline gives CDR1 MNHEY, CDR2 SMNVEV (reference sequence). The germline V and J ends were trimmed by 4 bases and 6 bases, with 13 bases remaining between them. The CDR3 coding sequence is TGTGCCAGCAGTTACTCGACAGTCGGTCAGCCCCAGCATTTT. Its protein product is CASSYSTVGQPQHF.